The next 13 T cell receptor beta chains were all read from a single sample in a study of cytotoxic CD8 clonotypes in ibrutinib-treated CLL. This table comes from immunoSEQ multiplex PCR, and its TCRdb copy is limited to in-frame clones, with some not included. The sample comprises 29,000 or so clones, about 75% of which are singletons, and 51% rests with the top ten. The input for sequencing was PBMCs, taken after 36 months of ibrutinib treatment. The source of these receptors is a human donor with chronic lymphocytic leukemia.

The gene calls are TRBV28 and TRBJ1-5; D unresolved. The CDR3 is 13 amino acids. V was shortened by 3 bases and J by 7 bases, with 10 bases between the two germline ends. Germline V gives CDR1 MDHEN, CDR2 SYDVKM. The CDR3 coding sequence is TGTGCCAGCAGTTTCAAGGAGGGCCAGCCCCAGCATTTT. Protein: CASSFKEGQPQHF.

The CDR3, as DNA: TGTGCCAGCAGCTGGAGATTGCTGGACCGCAGTGAAGCTTTCTTT. Translated: CASSWRLLDRSEAFF. The chain couples TRBV7-2 to TRBJ1-1; D remains unclear. CDR3 length: 15 amino acids. Trimming removed 4 bases at V and 7 bases at J, with 19 bases between. Looked up from germline, CDR1 is SGHTA and CDR2 is FQGNSA.

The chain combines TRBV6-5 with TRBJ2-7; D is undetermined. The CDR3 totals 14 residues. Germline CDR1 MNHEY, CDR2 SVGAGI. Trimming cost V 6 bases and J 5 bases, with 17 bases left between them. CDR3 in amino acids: CASRKAARPHEQYF. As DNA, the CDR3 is TGTGCCAGCAGGAAAGCCGCTCGGCCCCACGAGCAGTACTTC.

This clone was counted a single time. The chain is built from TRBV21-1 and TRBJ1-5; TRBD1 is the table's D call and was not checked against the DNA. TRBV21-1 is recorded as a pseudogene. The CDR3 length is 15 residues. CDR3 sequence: CASSKEWTGNQPQHF. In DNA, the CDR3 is TGTGCCAGCAGCAAAGAGTGGACAGGCAATCAGCCCCAGCATTTT.

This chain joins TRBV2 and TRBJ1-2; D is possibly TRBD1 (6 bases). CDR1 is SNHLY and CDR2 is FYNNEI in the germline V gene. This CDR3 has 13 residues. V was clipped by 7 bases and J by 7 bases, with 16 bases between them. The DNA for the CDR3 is TGTGCCAGCACCAACAGGGTAGAGCGTGGCTACACCTTC. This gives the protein CASTNRVERGYTF. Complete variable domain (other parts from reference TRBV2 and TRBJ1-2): EPEVTQTPSHQVTQMGQEVILRCVPISNHLYFYWYRQILGQKVEFLVSFYNNEISEKSEIFDDQFSVERPDGSNFTLKIRSTKLEDSAMYFCASTNRVERGYTFGSGTRLTVV.

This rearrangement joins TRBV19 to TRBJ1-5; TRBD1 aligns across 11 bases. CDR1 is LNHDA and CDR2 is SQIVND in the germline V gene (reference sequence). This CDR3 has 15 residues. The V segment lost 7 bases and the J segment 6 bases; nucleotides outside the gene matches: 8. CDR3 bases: TGTGCCAGTACCCTCATCGGGACAGGGGGTCAGCCCCAGCATTTT. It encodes CASTLIGTGGQPQHF.

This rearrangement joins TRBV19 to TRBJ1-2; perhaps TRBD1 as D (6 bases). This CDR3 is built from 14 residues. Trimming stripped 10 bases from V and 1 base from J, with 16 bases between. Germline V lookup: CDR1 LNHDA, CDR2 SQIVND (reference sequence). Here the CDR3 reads CATLQGYFNYGYTF. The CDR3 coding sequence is TGTGCCACTCTCCAGGGGTACTTTAACTATGGCTACACCTTC.

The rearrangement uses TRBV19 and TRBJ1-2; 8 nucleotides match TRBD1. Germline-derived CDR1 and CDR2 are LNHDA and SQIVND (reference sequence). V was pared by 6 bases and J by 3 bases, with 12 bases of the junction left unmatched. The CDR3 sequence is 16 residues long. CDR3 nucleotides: TGTGCCAGTAGGCGGACAGGGACAGGCGTGGACTATGGCTACACCTTC. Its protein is CASRRTGTGVDYGYTF.

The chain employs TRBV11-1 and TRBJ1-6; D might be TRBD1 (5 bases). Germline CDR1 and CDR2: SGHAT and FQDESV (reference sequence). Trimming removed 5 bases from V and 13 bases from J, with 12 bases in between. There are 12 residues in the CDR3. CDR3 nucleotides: TGTGCCAGCAGCATTAGGGGAAATCCCCTCCACTTT. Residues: CASSIRGNPLHF.

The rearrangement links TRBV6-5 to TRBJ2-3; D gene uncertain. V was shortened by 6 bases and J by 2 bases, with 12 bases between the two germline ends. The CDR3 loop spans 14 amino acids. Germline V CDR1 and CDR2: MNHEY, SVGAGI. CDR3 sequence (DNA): TGTGCCAGCAGCCAAAGACAATACACAGATACGCAGTATTTT. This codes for CASSQRQYTDTQYF.

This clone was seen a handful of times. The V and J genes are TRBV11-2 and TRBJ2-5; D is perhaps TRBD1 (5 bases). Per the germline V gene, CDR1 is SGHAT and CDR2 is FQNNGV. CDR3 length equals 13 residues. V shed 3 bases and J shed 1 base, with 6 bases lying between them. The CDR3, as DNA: TGTGCCAGCAGCTTTACAGGCCAAGAGACCCAGTACTTC. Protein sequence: CASSFTGQETQYF.

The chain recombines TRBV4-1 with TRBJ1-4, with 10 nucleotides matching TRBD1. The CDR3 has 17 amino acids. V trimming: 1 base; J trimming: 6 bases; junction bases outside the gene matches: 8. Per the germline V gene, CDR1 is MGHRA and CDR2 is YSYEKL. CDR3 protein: CASSQAETGGLHEKLFF. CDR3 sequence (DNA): TGCGCCAGCAGCCAAGCAGAGACAGGGGGCTTACATGAAAAACTGTTTTTT.

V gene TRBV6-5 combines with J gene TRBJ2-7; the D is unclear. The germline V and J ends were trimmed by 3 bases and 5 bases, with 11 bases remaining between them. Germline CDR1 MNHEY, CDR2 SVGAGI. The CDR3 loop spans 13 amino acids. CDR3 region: CASSYLSGDEQYF. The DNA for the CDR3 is TGTGCCAGCAGTTATTTGAGTGGGGACGAGCAGTACTTC.